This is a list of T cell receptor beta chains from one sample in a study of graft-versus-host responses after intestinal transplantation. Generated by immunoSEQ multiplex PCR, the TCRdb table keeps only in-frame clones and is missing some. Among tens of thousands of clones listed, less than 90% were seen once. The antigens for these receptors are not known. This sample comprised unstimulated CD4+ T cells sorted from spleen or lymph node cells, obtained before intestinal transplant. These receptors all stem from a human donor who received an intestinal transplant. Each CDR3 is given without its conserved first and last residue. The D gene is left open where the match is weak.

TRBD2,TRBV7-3,ASSLNVAGRSYNEQF
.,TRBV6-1,ASSDSGRDYT
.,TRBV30,AWGGRSTEAF
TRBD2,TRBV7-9,ASSLEASGQETQY
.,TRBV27,ASSFYLAGLRTEAF
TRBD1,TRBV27,ASSASTGTQPQH
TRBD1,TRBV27,ASSLSHDRGNYGYT
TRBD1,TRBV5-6,ASQTGPNTEAF
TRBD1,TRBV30,AWSSGQGIGSPLH
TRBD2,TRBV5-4,ASSPGLAGSSYNEQF
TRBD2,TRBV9,ASSAGTSGVQETQY
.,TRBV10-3,AISARSYEQY
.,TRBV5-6,ASSKQARGHGNTIY
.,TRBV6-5,ASTTGFGQPQH
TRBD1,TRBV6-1,ASGQVLYEQY
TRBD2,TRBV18,ASSVAIAGVSETQY
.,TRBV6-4,ASSDTGRKGDEQF
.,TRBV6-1,ASNARVNTEAF
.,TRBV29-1,SVGKTGSTDTQY
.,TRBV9,ASSAQEPGAQY